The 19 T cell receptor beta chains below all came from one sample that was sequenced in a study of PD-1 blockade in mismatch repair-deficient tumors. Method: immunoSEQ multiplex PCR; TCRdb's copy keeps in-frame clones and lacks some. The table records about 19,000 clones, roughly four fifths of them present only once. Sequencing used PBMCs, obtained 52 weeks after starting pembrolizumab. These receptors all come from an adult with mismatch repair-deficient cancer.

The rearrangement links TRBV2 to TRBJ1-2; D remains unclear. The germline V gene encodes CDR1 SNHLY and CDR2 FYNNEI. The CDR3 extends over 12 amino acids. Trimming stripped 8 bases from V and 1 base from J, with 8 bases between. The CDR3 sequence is CASHRFNYGYTF. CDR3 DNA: TGTGCCAGCCACAGATTTAACTATGGCTACACCTTC.

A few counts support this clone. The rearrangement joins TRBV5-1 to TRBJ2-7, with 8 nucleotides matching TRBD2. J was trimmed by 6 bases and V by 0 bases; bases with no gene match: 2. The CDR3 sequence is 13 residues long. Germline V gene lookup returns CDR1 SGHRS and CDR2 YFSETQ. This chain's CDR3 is CASSLALAGEQYF. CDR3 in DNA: TGCGCCAGCAGCTTGGCTCTAGCGGGCGAGCAGTACTTC.

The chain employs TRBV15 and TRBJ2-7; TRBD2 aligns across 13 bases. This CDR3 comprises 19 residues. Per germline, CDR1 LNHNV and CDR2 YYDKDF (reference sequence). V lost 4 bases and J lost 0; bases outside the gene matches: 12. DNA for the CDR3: TGTGCCACCAGCAACCGGGACTGGACTAGCGGGGGTTTCTCCTACGAGCAGTACTTC. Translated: CATSNRDWTSGGFSYEQYF.

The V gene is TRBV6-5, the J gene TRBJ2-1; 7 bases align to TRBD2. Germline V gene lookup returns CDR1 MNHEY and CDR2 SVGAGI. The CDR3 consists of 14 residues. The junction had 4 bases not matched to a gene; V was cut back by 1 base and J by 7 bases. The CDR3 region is CASSYLGEGNEQFF. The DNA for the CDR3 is TGTGCCAGCAGTTACTTGGGGGAGGGAAATGAGCAGTTCTTC.

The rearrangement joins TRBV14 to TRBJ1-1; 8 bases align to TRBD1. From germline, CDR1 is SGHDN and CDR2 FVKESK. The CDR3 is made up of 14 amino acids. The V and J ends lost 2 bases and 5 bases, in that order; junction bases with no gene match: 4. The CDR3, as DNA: TGTGCCAGCAGCCAAACAGGGGGATGGACTGAAGCTTTCTTT. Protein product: CASSQTGGWTEAFF.

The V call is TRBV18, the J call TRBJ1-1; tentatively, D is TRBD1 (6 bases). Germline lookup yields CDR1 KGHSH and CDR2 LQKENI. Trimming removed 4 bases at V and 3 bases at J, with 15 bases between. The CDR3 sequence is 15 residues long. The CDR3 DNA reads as TGTGCCAGCTCACAACTACAGGGAGGGGACACTGAAGCTTTCTTT. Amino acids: CASSQLQGGDTEAFF.

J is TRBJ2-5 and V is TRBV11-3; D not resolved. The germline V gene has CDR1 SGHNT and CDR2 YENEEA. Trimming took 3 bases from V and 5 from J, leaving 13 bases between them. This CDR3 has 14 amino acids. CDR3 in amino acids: CASSFSRLRETQYF. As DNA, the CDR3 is TGTGCCAGCAGCTTTTCCAGACTCCGGGAGACCCAGTACTTC.

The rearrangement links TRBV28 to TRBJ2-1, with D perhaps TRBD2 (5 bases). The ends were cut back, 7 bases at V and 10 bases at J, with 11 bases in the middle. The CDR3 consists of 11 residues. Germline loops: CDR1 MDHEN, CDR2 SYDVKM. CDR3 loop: CASILRAEQFF. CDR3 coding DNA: TGTGCCAGCATCTTGCGGGCGGAGCAGTTCTTC.

The DNA for the CDR3 is TGTGCCACCCTCACGGGGGGCGGGAACTACAATGAGCAGTTCTTC. Its protein product is CATLTGGGNYNEQFF. The chain joins TRBV25-1 to TRBJ2-1; D possibly corresponds to TRBD2 (7 bases). Germline CDR1 and CDR2: MGHDK and SYGVNS. Trimming took 10 bases from V and 3 from J, leaving 19 bases between them. This CDR3 has 15 residues.

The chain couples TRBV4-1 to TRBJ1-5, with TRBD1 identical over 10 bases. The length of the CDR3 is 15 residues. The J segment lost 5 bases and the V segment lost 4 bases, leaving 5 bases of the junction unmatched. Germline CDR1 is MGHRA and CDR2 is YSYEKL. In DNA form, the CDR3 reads TGCGCCAGCAGCCCGGGACAGGGGTCCGATCAGCCCCAGCATTTT. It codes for CASSPGQGSDQPQHF.

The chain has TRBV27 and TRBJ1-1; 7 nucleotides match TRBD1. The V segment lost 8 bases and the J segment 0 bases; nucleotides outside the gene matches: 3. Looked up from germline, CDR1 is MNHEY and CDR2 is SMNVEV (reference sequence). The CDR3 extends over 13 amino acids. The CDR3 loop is CASLGQMNTEAFF. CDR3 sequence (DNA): TGTGCCAGCCTGGGACAGATGAACACTGAAGCTTTCTTT.

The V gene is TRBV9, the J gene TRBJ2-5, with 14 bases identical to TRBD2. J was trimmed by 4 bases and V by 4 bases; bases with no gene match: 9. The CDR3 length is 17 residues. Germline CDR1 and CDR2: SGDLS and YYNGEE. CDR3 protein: CASSPRGLAGAGETQYF. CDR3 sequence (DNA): TGTGCCAGCAGCCCCAGGGGACTAGCGGGAGCTGGAGAGACCCAGTACTTC.

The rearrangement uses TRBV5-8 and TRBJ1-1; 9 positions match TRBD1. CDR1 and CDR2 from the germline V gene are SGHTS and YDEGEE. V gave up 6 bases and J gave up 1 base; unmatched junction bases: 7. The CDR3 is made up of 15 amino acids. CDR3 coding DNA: TGTGCCAGCAACTACAGGGGGCGTTGGAACACTGAAGCTTTCTTT. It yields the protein CASNYRGRWNTEAFF.

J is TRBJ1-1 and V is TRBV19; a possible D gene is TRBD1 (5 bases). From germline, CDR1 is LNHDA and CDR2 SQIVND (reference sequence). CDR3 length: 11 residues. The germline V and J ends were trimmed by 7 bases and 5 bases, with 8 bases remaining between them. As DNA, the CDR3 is TGTGCCAGTATACGGGGGACTGAAGCTTTCTTT. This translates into CASIRGTEAFF.

CDR3 in DNA: TGTGCCATCAGTGCTGTGACAGGGGAACTCGAGCAGTACTTC. Residues: CAISAVTGELEQYF. V usage is TRBV10-3 and J usage is TRBJ2-5, with 8 bases fitting TRBD1. The J call is uncertain, as TRBJ2-7 better fits the DNA end. This CDR3 contains 14 residues. CDR1 ENHRY and CDR2 SYGVKD come from the germline V gene.

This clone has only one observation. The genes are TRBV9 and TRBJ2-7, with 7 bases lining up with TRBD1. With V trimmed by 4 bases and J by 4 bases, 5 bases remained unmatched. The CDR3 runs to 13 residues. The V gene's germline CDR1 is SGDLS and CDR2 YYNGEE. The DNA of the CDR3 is TGTGCCAGCAGCAGACAGGGCGGTTACGAGCAGTACTTC. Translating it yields CASSRQGGYEQYF.

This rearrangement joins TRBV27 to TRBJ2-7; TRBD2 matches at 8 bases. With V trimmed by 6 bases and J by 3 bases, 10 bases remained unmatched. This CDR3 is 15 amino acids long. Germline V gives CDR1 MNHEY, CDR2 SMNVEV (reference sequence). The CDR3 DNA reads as TGTGCCAGCAGCAAAGACCAGAGCGGGAGCTACGAGCAGTACTTC. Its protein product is CASSKDQSGSYEQYF.

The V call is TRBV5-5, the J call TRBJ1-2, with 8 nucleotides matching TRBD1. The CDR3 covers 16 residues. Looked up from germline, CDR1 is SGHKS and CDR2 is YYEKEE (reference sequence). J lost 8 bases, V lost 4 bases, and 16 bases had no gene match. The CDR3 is CASSAVRVQGASGYTF. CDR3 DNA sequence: TGTGCCAGCAGCGCGGTGCGGGTCCAGGGGGCGTCGGGCTACACCTTC.

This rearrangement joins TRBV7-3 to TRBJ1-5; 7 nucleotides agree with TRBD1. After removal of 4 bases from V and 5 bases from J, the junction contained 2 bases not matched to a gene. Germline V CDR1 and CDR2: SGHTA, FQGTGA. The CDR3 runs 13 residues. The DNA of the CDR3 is TGTGCCAGCAGCTCCGACAGGGATCAGCCCCAGCATTTT. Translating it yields CASSSDRDQPQHF.